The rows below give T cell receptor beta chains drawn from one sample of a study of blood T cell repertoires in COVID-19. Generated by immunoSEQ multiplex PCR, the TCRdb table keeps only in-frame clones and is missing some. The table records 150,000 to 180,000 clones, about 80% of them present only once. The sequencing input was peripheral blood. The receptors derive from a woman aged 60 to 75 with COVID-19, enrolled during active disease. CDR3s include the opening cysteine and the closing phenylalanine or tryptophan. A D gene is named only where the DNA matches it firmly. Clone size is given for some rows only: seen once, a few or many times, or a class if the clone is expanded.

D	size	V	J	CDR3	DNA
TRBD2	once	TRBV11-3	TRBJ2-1	CASSTGGSYNEQFF	TGTGCCAGCAGCACGGGGGGGAGCTACAATGAGCAGTTCTTC
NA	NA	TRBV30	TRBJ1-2	CAWSVLGTAANYGYTF	TGTGCCTGGAGTGTACTGGGGACTGCCGCTAACTATGGCTACACCTTC
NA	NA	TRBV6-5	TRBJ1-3	CASSNTGNTIYF	TGTGCCAGCAGTAATACAGGCAACACCATATATTTT
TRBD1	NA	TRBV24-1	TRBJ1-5	CATSDSGTGRRNQPQHF	TGTGCCACCAGTGATTCCGGGACAGGGAGGCGTAATCAGCCCCAGCATTTT
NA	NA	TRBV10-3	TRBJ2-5	CAISDDTGYQETQYF	TGTGCCATCAGTGACGATACAGGGTACCAAGAGACCCAGTACTTC
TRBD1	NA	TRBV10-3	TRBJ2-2	CAISESRGQYTGELFF	TGTGCCATCAGTGAGTCGAGGGGACAGTACACCGGGGAGCTGTTTTTT
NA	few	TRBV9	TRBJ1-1	CASSNSPSGNTEAFF	TGTGCCAGCAGTAATAGCCCGAGTGGGAACACTGAAGCTTTCTTT
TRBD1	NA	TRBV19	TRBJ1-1	CASSLRTGWNTEAFF	TGTGCCAGTAGTCTTCGGACAGGCTGGAACACTGAAGCTTTCTTT
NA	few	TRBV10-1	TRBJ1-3	CASSDFSTGRSGNTIYF	TGCGCCAGCAGTGACTTTTCGACAGGCCGTTCTGGAAACACCATATATTTT
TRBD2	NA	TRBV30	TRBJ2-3	CAWGRGGTDTQYF	TGTGCCTGGGGCCGGGGGGGCACAGATACGCAGTATTTT
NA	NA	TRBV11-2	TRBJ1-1	CASSLGGLEAFF	TGTGCCAGCAGCTTAGGCGGCCTTGAAGCTTTCTTT
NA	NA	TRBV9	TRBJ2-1	CASSARTGRDEQFF	TGTGCCAGCAGCGCCCGGACAGGGAGGGATGAGCAGTTCTTC
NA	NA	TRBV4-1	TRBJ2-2	CASSHRESPNTGELFF	TGCGCCAGCAGCCACCGGGAGTCACCGAACACCGGGGAGCTGTTTTTT
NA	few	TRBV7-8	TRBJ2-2	CASSYRDLNTGELFF	TGTGCCAGCAGCTACCGGGACTTGAACACCGGGGAGCTGTTTTTT
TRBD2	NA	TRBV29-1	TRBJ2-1	CSVDASGSGIRSYNEQFF	TGCAGCGTTGATGCCTCGGGTAGCGGGATCCGCTCCTACAATGAGCAGTTCTTC
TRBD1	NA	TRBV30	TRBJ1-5	CASKGDRPNQPQHF	TGTGCCAGTAAAGGGGACAGACCTAATCAGCCCCAGCATTTT
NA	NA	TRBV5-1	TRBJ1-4	CASSVGAGVGEKLFF	TGCGCCAGCAGCGTCGGGGCAGGGGTAGGTGAAAAACTGTTTTTT
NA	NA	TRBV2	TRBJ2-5	CASRAQGRLQETQYF	TGTGCCAGCAGGGCGCAGGGCAGGCTCCAAGAGACCCAGTACTTC